The 31 T cell receptor beta chains below were found in one sample sequenced in a study of cytomegalovirus exposure and HLA in healthy donors. The study ran its PCR with 60 Vbeta and 13 Jbeta primers. Sequencing was performed with immunoSEQ multiplex PCR; in TCRdb, only in-frame clones are kept and a portion is missing. The sample contains a few hundred thousand clones, approximately 80% of which appear only once. Sequenced sample: PBMCs. Receptors were obtained from a man aged 25-45 years in good health and CMV-seronegative.

The DNA for the CDR3 is TGTGCCAGCAGTGCAGACGGAGCGGGGGGGCGCGAGCAGTACTTC. Translating gives CASSADGAGGREQYF. The chain has TRBV2 and TRBJ2-7; TRBD2 matches 10 bases. CDR3 length: 15 amino acids. Germline V CDR1 and CDR2: SNHLY, FYNNEI. Germline trimming cut 4 bases from V and 6 bases from J; bases unmatched to any gene: 9.

The CDR3 protein is CASITGGSSAGNQPQHF. CDR3 nucleotide sequence: TGTGCCAGCATCACAGGGGGGTCAAGCGCAGGCAATCAGCCCCAGCATTTT. The J gene is TRBJ1-5, the V gene TRBV28; 8 bases are a match to TRBD1. The CDR3 sequence is 17 residues long. The germline V gene has CDR1 MDHEN and CDR2 SYDVKM. V lost 7 bases, J lost 2 bases, and 13 bases stayed unmatched.

The V call is TRBV28, the J call TRBJ2-1; 7 bases match TRBD1. Germline CDR1 is MDHEN and CDR2 is SYDVKM. V gave up 5 bases and J gave up 5 bases; unmatched junction bases: 12. The CDR3 has 16 residues. The CDR3 is CASSPGTARFNNEQFF. Written as DNA, the CDR3 is TGTGCCAGCAGTCCTGGGACAGCCAGATTCAACAATGAGCAGTTCTTC.

The chain combines TRBV6-5 with TRBJ1-4; 7 bases map to TRBD1. Germline CDR1 MNHEY, CDR2 SVGAGI. Trimming took 3 bases from V and 6 from J; bases not matched to a gene: 7. The CDR3 is 15 amino acids. The CDR3 here is CASSYYGQVYEKLFF. The CDR3 DNA reads TGTGCCAGCAGTTATTACGGACAGGTCTATGAAAAACTGTTTTTT.

The gene calls are TRBV4-1 and TRBJ2-5; D not resolved. V was cut by 4 bases and J by 7 bases, with 16 bases left in between. Germline V gene lookup returns CDR1 MGHRA and CDR2 YSYEKL. The CDR3 extends over 14 amino acids. CDR3 sequence: CASSPGLMGGTQYF. CDR3 bases: TGCGCCAGCAGCCCAGGCCTCATGGGTGGGACCCAGTACTTC.

The chain recombines TRBV19 with TRBJ1-5; D uncertain. The V gene's germline CDR1 is LNHDA and CDR2 SQIVND (reference sequence). Trimming left V 3 bases short and J 6 bases short, with 12 bases between. The CDR3 has 14 amino acids. The CDR3 sequence: CASSIAATRQPQHF. The CDR3 DNA reads as TGTGCCAGTAGTATCGCCGCAACTCGTCAGCCCCAGCATTTT.

The V call is TRBV27, the J call TRBJ1-2, with TRBD1 matching over 11 bases. V lost 6 bases and J lost 5; bases outside the gene matches: 5. Germline CDR1 MNHEY, CDR2 SMNVEV (reference sequence). This CDR3 is built from 14 residues. The CDR3 bases are TGTGCCAGCAGCTATGGGACAGGGGGGTATGGCTACACCTTC. Protein: CASSYGTGGYGYTF.

Comment on this clone: Other nucleotide sequences in the sample specify the same CDR3. J is TRBJ2-3 and V is TRBV5-1; 9 bases map to TRBD2. Germline CDR1 reads SGHRS; CDR2 reads YFSETQ. CDR3 length: 14 residues. With 0 bases clipped from V and 6 bases from J, the junction kept 2 bases outside the gene matches. The CDR3: CASSLGLAGDTQYF. The CDR3 nucleotides are TGCGCCAGCAGCTTGGGCCTAGCGGGGGATACGCAGTATTTT.

This clone was counted only a few times. The CDR3 nucleotides are TGTGCCAGCAGTGAAGGACAGGGGGCGGCTAACTATGGCTACACCTTC. Translation: CASSEGQGAANYGYTF. This chain links TRBV2 with TRBJ1-2; 10 positions match TRBD1. With V trimmed by 1 base and J by 0 bases, 2 bases remained unmatched. Germline V gene data show CDR1 as SNHLY and CDR2 as FYNNEI. The CDR3 extends over 16 amino acids.

This clone was seen once. This rearrangement joins TRBV18 to TRBJ2-7, with D unresolved. Germline V gene sequence: CDR1 KGHSH, CDR2 LQKENI. V gave up 6 bases and J gave up 7 bases, with 25 bases separating them. The CDR3 spans 16 residues. The CDR3, as DNA: TGTGCCAGCTCCCCTAGGTCCCCGACTGAAGGTGTGGAGCAGTACTTC. This encodes CASSPRSPTEGVEQYF.

The gene calls are TRBV5-1 and TRBJ2-1; 7 bases match TRBD1. V was clipped by 4 bases and J by 10 bases; unmatched bases: 5. Germline CDR1 and CDR2: SGHRS and YFSETQ. This CDR3 region has 12 residues. DNA of the CDR3: TGCGCCAGCAGCCCCAGGGGACAGGAGCAGTTCTTC. It yields the protein CASSPRGQEQFF.

V usage is TRBV6-1 and J usage is TRBJ2-5; 12 positions match TRBD2. This CDR3 region has 16 residues. In germline, CDR1 is MNHNS, CDR2 SASEGT. J gave up 5 bases and V 3 bases, and 7 bases lay outside the gene matches. CDR3 loop: CASSDPSGGARETQYF. CDR3 sequence (DNA): TGTGCCAGCAGTGATCCTAGCGGGGGGGCTCGGGAGACCCAGTACTTC.

V gene TRBV27 combines with J gene TRBJ2-5; the D is unclear. With the DNA end fitting TRBJ2-7 better, the J assignment may be wrong. From germline, CDR1 is MNHEY and CDR2 SMNVEV (reference sequence). There are 14 residues in the CDR3. The CDR3 DNA reads as TGTGCCAGCAGTTTATCGAGGCAGACCTACGAGCAGTACTTC. It translates to CASSLSRQTYEQYF.

The V and J genes are TRBV10-3 and TRBJ1-2; possible D gene TRBD1, 5 bases. The CDR3 loop spans 12 amino acids. Germline CDR1 ENHRY, CDR2 SYGVKD. V lost 2 bases, J lost 7 bases, and 8 bases lay in between. CDR3 DNA sequence: TGTGCCATCAGTGAGGTAGGGGTTGGCTACACCTTC. Its protein is CAISEVGVGYTF.

Note on this clone: The same CDR3 also results from other DNA sequences found in this sample. This sequence joins TRBV28 and TRBJ2-3; D is unclear. Trimming removed 3 bases from V and 2 bases from J, with 9 bases in between. Germline-derived CDR1 and CDR2 are MDHEN and SYDVKM. The CDR3 length is 14 residues. The CDR3 bases are TGTGCCAGCAGTTTGGGCCAAACCACAGATACGCAGTATTTT. Its translation: CASSLGQTTDTQYF.

Here the CDR3 DNA reads TGTGCCAGCAGCTTTTGGGCTCCTGAGAATTCACCCCTCCACTTT. Protein product: CASSFWAPENSPLHF. This chain uses TRBV5-6 with TRBJ1-6; D is unresolved. Trimming left V 2 bases short and J 7 bases short, with 13 bases between. Germline assignment: CDR1 SGHDT and CDR2 YYEEEE. CDR3 size: 15 residues.

V is TRBV7-8 and J is TRBJ1-6; a weak D match, TRBD1 (6 bases). Germline CDR1 is SGHVS and CDR2 is FQNEAQ. The CDR3 contains 19 residues. V was pared by 4 bases and J by 3 bases, with 22 bases between. CDR3 DNA sequence: TGTGCCAGCAGCTCAACTTTGGAGGGAGGGGGTAGCTATAATTCACCCCTCCACTTT. This encodes CASSSTLEGGGSYNSPLHF.

The V gene is TRBV6-4, the J gene TRBJ2-7, with a possible D match to TRBD1 (6 bases). The CDR3 is 14 residues long. The germline V gene has CDR1 MRHNA and CDR2 SNTAGT. The germline V and J ends were trimmed by 4 bases and 2 bases, with 12 bases remaining between them. In DNA form, the CDR3 reads TGTGCCAGCAGTGCCCCCAGACAGGCCTACGAGCAGTACTTC. It is translated as CASSAPRQAYEQYF.

The gene calls are TRBV5-6 and TRBJ2-3, with 11 bases that match TRBD2. Trimming at V came to 1 base and at J to 3 bases, leaving 4 bases not matched to a gene. Germline CDR1 is SGHDT and CDR2 is YYEEEE. The CDR3 extends over 16 amino acids. CDR3 sequence (DNA): TGTGCCAGCAGCTTGAGGATAGCGGGGGGGACAGATACGCAGTATTTT. This gives the protein CASSLRIAGGTDTQYF. Full variable domain (missing parts from reference TRBV5-6 and TRBJ2-3): DAGVTQSPTHLIKTRGQQVTLRCSPKSGHDTVSWYQQALGQGPQFIFQYYEEEERQRGNFPDRFSGHQFPNYSSELNVNALLLGDSALYLCASSLRIAGGTDTQYFGPGTRLTVL.

The count of this clone is one. The V gene is TRBV19, the J gene TRBJ1-2; a weak D match, TRBD1 (6 bases). The CDR3 runs 13 residues. V lost 5 bases and J lost 7, with 14 bases in between. The germline V gene encodes CDR1 LNHDA and CDR2 SQIVND (reference sequence). CDR3 coding DNA: TGTGCCAGTAGTCTCAACCCGACAGGTGGCTACACCTTC. This encodes CASSLNPTGGYTF.

The V call is TRBV27, the J call TRBJ1-5, with D tentatively TRBD1 (6 bases). Germline CDR1 reads MNHEY; CDR2 reads SMNVEV (reference sequence). The CDR3 is made up of 16 amino acids. The V and J ends lost 1 base and 2 bases respectively, with 12 bases between them. CDR3 sequence reads: CASSLYGGAGNQPQHF. The CDR3 DNA follows: TGTGCCAGCAGTTTATACGGGGGGGCAGGCAATCAGCCCCAGCATTTT.

This chain joins TRBV6-1 and TRBJ2-1; 7 bases fit TRBD1. Germline V lookup: CDR1 MNHNS, CDR2 SASEGT. The CDR3 loop spans 15 amino acids. V trimming: 7 bases; J trimming: 0 bases; junction bases outside the gene matches: 6. CDR3 in amino acids: CASIAGTVSYNEQFF. The DNA for the CDR3 is TGTGCCAGCATTGCCGGGACAGTCTCCTACAATGAGCAGTTCTTC.

The chain carries TRBV7-9 and TRBJ1-3, with D perhaps matching TRBD1 (5 bases). CDR1 and CDR2 (germline): SEHNR, FQNEAQ (reference sequence). The CDR3 covers 15 residues. Trimming took 4 bases from V and 4 from J, leaving 14 bases between them. The CDR3 here is CASSSPGGEGNTIYF. The CDR3 DNA sequence: TGTGCCAGCAGCTCGCCGGGGGGGGAAGGAAACACCATATATTTT.

This clone was counted once. The chain joins TRBV28 to TRBJ1-5, with D possibly being TRBD1 (6 bases). The length of the CDR3 is 15 residues. V lost 2 bases and J 4 bases, leaving 12 bases between the germline ends. Germline V gives CDR1 MDHEN, CDR2 SYDVKM. CDR3 DNA sequence: TGTGCCAGCAGTTTAGGGGGGGCAATGAATCAGCCCCAGCATTTT. Its protein is CASSLGGAMNQPQHF.

CDR3 sequence reads: CASSLGLAQYF. As DNA, the CDR3 is TGTGCCAGCAGTCTGGGACTCGCGCAGTACTTC. The chain joins TRBV27 to TRBJ2-7, with a possible D match to TRBD2 (6 bases). Germline CDR1 reads MNHEY; CDR2 reads SMNVEV (reference sequence). Trimming took off 5 bases at V and 9 bases at J, with 11 bases between the two ends. The CDR3 runs to 11 residues.

Concerning this clone: Other DNA sequences in the same sample also yield this CDR3. This chain uses TRBV28 with TRBJ2-7; 8 nucleotides match TRBD1. After removal of 3 bases from V and 3 bases from J, the junction contained 1 base not matched to a gene. This CDR3 comprises 13 residues. Per the germline V gene, CDR1 is MDHEN and CDR2 is SYDVKM. CDR3 DNA sequence: TGTGCCAGCAGTTTCGGACAGGGCTACGAGCAGTACTTC. It encodes CASSFGQGYEQYF.

The chain combines TRBV9 with TRBJ2-7, with a tentative D call TRBD2 (7 bases). The CDR3 runs 14 residues. Germline V CDR1 and CDR2: SGDLS, YYNGEE. V lost 0 bases and J lost 2, with 9 bases in between. The CDR3 DNA reads as TGTGCCAGCAGCGTAGGGGGGGGGCCCTACGAGCAGTACTTC. This encodes CASSVGGGPYEQYF.

This clone was seen once. The chain has TRBV6-1 and TRBJ1-4; D is possibly TRBD1 (5 bases). V was pared by 9 bases and J by 6 bases, with 14 bases between. Germline-derived CDR1 and CDR2 are MNHNS and SASEGT. The CDR3 has 13 residues. The CDR3 sequence is CASARVNDEKLFF. CDR3 DNA sequence: TGTGCCAGTGCCAGGGTCAACGATGAAAAACTGTTTTTT.

This clone was detected only once. CDR3 protein: CASASSGGGADTQYF. CDR3 nucleotide sequence: TGTGCCAGCGCCTCCAGCGGGGGTGGGGCAGATACGCAGTATTTT. The chain uses TRBV6-5 and TRBJ2-3; TRBD2 matches at 8 bases. V shed 8 bases, J shed 4 bases, and the junction held 11 bases outside the gene matches. CDR3 size: 15 residues. Germline CDR1 is MNHEY and CDR2 is SVGAGI.

The V call is TRBV11-2, the J call TRBJ1-6; unclear D gene. Deletions cut 1 base from V and 10 bases from J, with 8 bases between. The V gene's germline CDR1 is SGHAT and CDR2 FQNNGV. There are 13 residues in the CDR3. The CDR3 here is CASSLGSGSPLHF. The CDR3 DNA follows: TGTGCCAGCAGCTTAGGGTCGGGGTCACCCCTCCACTTT.

The chain carries TRBV11-2 and TRBJ2-5, with no clear D. Germline CDR1 reads SGHAT; CDR2 reads FQNNGV. V was cut by 2 bases and J by 5 bases, with 9 bases left in between. The CDR3 runs 13 residues. In nucleotides, the CDR3 is TGTGCCAGCAGCTTACGCGGTAGGGAGACCCAGTACTTC. Encoded protein: CASSLRGRETQYF.